This T cell receptor (beta chain) is from a study of blood T cell repertoires in COVID-19. The CDR3 extends over 17 amino acids. V was pared by 7 bases and J by 3 bases, with 21 bases between. Germline CDR1 WSHSY, CDR2 SAAADI. Measured with immunoSEQ multiplex PCR; TCRdb has only the in-frame clones, and not every one. The table has roughly 130,000 clones, roughly 80% seen once. The sequencing input was peripheral blood. The receptor comes from a woman aged 50 to 60 with acute or convalescent COVID-19. The chain joins TRBV10-2 to TRBJ1-4, with D maybe TRBD1 (6 bases). The CDR3 bases are TGCGCCAGCACCCACGACAGGAACTGGGTGGCTAATGAAAAACTGTTTTTT. Translating gives CASTHDRNWVANEKLFF.